A selection of T cell receptor beta chains follows, all from one sample in a study of CD8+ T cells in alopecia areata. TCRdb's table, derived via immunoSEQ multiplex PCR, lists solely in-frame clones and lacks some. The sample includes more than 200,000 clones, around 66% seen only once; the top ten take roughly 4.2%. The material sequenced was CD4+ T cells sorted from blood, taken at week 4, from a patient treated with tofacitinib. The receptors derive from a human donor with alopecia areata. CDR3s leave out the opening cysteine and the closing phenylalanine or tryptophan.

v_gene: TRBV29-1; j_gene: TRBJ1-2; CDR3aa: SVEVGQGVSGYT
v_gene: TRBV4-1; j_gene: TRBJ2-3; CDR3aa: ASSQDGGGGAGDTQY
v_gene: TRBV30; j_gene: TRBJ1-2; CDR3aa: AWSVMDREGYGYT
v_gene: TRBV30; j_gene: TRBJ1-6; CDR3aa: AWSRQGTAPLH
v_gene: TRBV7-9; j_gene: TRBJ1-3; CDR3aa: ASSPGQSVIY
v_gene: TRBV15; j_gene: TRBJ2-3; CDR3aa: ATSRGVESTTDTQY
v_gene: TRBV5-1; j_gene: TRBJ1-2; CDR3aa: ASSLGPGGRGANYGYT
v_gene: TRBV7-9; j_gene: TRBJ1-4; CDR3aa: ASSLASAGRNEKLF
v_gene: TRBV4-1; j_gene: TRBJ1-1; CDR3aa: ASSYRGGLNTEAF
v_gene: TRBV5-5; j_gene: TRBJ1-2; CDR3aa: ASSLETVGGYT
v_gene: TRBV10-3; j_gene: TRBJ2-3; CDR3aa: AISRNSGGGTDTQY
v_gene: TRBV7-2; j_gene: TRBJ2-3; CDR3aa: ASSWTFTDTQY
v_gene: TRBV5-4; j_gene: TRBJ2-7; CDR3aa: ASSLTGGSEQY
v_gene: TRBV29-1; j_gene: TRBJ1-3; CDR3aa: SVLDIGGSGNTIY
v_gene: TRBV7-2; j_gene: TRBJ1-5; CDR3aa: ASSPQGNSNQPQH
v_gene: TRBV4-3; j_gene: TRBJ2-7; CDR3aa: ASSQERQGAYEQY
v_gene: TRBV29-1; j_gene: TRBJ1-4; CDR3aa: SARYGGTNEKLF
v_gene: TRBV4-3; j_gene: TRBJ1-5; CDR3aa: ASSQAANQPQH
v_gene: TRBV25-1; j_gene: TRBJ1-2; CDR3aa: ASSGVWGYT
v_gene: TRBV9; j_gene: TRBJ2-3; CDR3aa: ASSSRAGGTDTQY
v_gene: TRBV29-1; j_gene: TRBJ2-1; CDR3aa: SVVGTTYNEQF
v_gene: TRBV7-2; j_gene: TRBJ1-2; CDR3aa: ASSLGGQNYGYT
v_gene: TRBV30; j_gene: TRBJ2-7; CDR3aa: AWSGTGGSYEQY
v_gene: TRBV5-6; j_gene: TRBJ1-5; CDR3aa: ASSSGSGLFNQPQH
v_gene: TRBV5-1; j_gene: TRBJ1-6; CDR3aa: ATLAGTKSSYNSPLH
v_gene: TRBV1; j_gene: TRBJ2-3; CDR3aa: TSSSRGGRGTDTQY
v_gene: TRBV19; j_gene: TRBJ1-1; CDR3aa: ASSMKVNTEAF
v_gene: TRBV7-7; j_gene: TRBJ2-7; CDR3aa: ASSLGPGTDYEQY
v_gene: TRBV30; j_gene: TRBJ1-1; CDR3aa: AWTSWGGAGNTEAF
v_gene: TRBV6-5; j_gene: TRBJ1-1; CDR3aa: ASSPFQGTEAF
v_gene: TRBV29-1; j_gene: TRBJ1-2; CDR3aa: SVEGARGQNGYT
v_gene: TRBV4-3; j_gene: TRBJ2-1; CDR3aa: ASSLSRSSYNEQF
v_gene: TRBV29-1; j_gene: TRBJ2-1; CDR3aa: SAQRGYSYNEQF
v_gene: TRBV19; j_gene: TRBJ1-2; CDR3aa: ASSDGGSYDGYT
v_gene: TRBV11-2; j_gene: TRBJ2-1; CDR3aa: ASSGTGTFGDEQF
v_gene: TRBV2; j_gene: TRBJ2-3; CDR3aa: ASSETTDTQY
v_gene: TRBV6-5; j_gene: TRBJ2-1; CDR3aa: ATTQGARAIQF
v_gene: TRBV27; j_gene: TRBJ1-2; CDR3aa: ASSPGGSYGYT
v_gene: TRBV7-2; j_gene: TRBJ2-3; CDR3aa: ASSQGSGGGNTQY
v_gene: TRBV19; j_gene: TRBJ2-1; CDR3aa: ASSSLAGALNEQF
v_gene: TRBV6-5; j_gene: TRBJ2-4; CDR3aa: ASSYPPGDRGNIQY
v_gene: TRBV29-1; j_gene: TRBJ2-5; CDR3aa: SVLRETQY
v_gene: TRBV5-1; j_gene: TRBJ2-3; CDR3aa: ASVPSGGAVGDTQY
v_gene: TRBV10-3; j_gene: TRBJ2-2; CDR3aa: AISAIVGLTNTGELF
v_gene: TRBV14; j_gene: TRBJ2-1; CDR3aa: ASSQPGRAEQF
v_gene: TRBV18; j_gene: TRBJ2-7; CDR3aa: ASSQRDEQY
v_gene: TRBV5-5; j_gene: TRBJ1-6; CDR3aa: ASEQGAQSSPLH
v_gene: TRBV11-3; j_gene: TRBJ2-5; CDR3aa: ASSRGAEETQY
v_gene: TRBV5-1; j_gene: TRBJ2-5; CDR3aa: ASSLNLEETQY
v_gene: TRBV27; j_gene: TRBJ2-5; CDR3aa: ASSGRVRETQY
v_gene: TRBV7-2; j_gene: TRBJ2-3; CDR3aa: ASSGPATDTQY